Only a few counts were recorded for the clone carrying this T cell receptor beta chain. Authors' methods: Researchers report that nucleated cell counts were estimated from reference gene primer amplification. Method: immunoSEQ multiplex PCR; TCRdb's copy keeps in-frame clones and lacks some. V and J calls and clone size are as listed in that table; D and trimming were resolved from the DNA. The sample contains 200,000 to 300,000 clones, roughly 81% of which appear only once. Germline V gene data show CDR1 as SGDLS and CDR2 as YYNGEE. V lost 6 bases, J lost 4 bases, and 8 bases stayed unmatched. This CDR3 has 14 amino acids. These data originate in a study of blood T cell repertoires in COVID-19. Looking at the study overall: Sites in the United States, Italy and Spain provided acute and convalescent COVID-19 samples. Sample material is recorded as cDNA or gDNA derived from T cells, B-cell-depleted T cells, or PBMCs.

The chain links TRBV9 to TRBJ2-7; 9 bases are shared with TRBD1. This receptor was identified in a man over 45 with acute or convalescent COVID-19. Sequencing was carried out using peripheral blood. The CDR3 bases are TGTGCCAGCACTCCGGGACAGGGCGGGTACGAGCAGTACTTC. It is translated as CASTPGQGGYEQYF.